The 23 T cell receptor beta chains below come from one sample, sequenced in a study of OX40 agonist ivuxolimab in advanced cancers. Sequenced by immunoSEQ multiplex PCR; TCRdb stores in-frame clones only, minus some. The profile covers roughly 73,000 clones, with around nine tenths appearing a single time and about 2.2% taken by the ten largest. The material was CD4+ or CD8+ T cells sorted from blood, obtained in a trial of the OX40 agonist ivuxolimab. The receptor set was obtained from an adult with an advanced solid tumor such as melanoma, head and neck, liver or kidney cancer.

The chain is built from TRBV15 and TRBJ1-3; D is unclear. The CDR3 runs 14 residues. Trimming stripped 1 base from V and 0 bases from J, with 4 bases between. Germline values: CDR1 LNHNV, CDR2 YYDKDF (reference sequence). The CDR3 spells CATSRVYSGNTIYF. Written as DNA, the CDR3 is TGTGCCACCAGCAGAGTATACTCTGGAAACACCATATATTTT.

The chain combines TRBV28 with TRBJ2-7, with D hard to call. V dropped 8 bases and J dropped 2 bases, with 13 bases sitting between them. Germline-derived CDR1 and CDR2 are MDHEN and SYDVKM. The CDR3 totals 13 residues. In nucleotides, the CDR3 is TGTGCCAGCCACACAGTTGGTGCCTACGAGCAGTACTTC. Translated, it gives CASHTVGAYEQYF. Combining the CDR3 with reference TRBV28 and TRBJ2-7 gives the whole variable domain DVKVTQSSRYLVKRTGEKVFLECVQDMDHENMFWYRQDPGLGLRLIYFSYDVKMKEKGDIPEGYSVSREKKERFSLILESASTNQTSMYLCASHTVGAYEQYFGPGTRLTVT.

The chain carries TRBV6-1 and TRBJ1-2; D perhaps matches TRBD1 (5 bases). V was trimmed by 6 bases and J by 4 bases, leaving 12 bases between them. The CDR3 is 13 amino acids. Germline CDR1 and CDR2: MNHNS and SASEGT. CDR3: CASRPGGTYGYTF. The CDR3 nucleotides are TGTGCCAGCAGACCGGGGGGGACCTATGGCTACACCTTC.

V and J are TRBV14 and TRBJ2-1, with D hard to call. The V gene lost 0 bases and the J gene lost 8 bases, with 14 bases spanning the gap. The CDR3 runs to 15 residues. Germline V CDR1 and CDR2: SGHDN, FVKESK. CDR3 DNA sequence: TGTGCCAGCAGCCAAGAACCAGGATCGGCCTATGAGCAGTTCTTC. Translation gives CASSQEPGSAYEQFF.

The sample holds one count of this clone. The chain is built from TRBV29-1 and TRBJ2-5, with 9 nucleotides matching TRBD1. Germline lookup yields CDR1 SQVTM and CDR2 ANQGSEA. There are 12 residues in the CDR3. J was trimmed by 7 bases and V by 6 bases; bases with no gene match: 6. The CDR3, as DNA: TGCAGCGTCGAACAGGGGGCTGGGACCCAGTACTTC. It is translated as CSVEQGAGTQYF. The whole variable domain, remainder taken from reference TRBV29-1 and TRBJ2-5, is SAVISQKPSRDICQRGTSLTIQCQVDSQVTMMFWYRQQPGQSLTLIATANQGSEATYESGFVIDKFPISRPNLTFSTLTVSNMSPEDSSIYLCSVEQGAGTQYFGPGTRLLVL.

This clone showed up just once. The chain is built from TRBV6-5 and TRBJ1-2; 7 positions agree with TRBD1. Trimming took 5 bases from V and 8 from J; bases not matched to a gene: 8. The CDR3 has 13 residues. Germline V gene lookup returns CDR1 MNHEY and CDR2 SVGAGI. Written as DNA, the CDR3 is TGTGCCAGCAGTACGACAGGGATCAAAGGCTACACCTTC. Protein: CASSTTGIKGYTF.

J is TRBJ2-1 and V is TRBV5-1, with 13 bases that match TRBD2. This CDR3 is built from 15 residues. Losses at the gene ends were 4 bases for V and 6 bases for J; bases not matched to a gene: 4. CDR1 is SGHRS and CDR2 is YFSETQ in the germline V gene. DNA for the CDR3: TGCGCCAGCAGCACGGGGACTAGCGGGATCAATGAGCAGTTCTTC. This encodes CASSTGTSGINEQFF. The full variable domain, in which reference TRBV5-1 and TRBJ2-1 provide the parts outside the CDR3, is KAGVTQTPRYLIKTRGQQVTLSCSPISGHRSVSWYQQTPGQGLQFLFEYFSETQRNKGNFPGRFSGRQFSNSRSEMNVSTLELGDSALYLCASSTGTSGINEQFFGPGTRLTVL.

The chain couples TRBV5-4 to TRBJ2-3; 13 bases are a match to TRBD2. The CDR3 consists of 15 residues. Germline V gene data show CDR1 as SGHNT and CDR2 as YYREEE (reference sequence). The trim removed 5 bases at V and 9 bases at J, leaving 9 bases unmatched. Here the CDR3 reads CASSSTSGRTWTQYF. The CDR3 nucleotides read TGTGCCAGCAGTTCGACTAGCGGGAGGACGTGGACGCAGTATTTT.

CDR3 sequence: CASSPPGLVAETQYF. The CDR3 coding sequence is TGCGCCAGCAGCCCACCGGGACTAGTAGCAGAGACCCAGTACTTC. The rearrangement uses TRBV5-1 and TRBJ2-5; 8 nucleotides match TRBD2. Germline CDR1 SGHRS, CDR2 YFSETQ. The CDR3 runs 15 residues. With 4 bases clipped from V and 4 bases from J, the junction kept 9 bases outside the gene matches.

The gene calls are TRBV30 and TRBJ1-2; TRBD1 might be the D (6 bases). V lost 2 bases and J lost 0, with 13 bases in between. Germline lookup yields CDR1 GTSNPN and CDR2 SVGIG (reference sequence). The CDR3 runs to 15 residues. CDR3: CAWSPRQVPNYGYTF. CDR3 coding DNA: TGTGCCTGGAGTCCCAGACAGGTCCCTAACTATGGCTACACCTTC.

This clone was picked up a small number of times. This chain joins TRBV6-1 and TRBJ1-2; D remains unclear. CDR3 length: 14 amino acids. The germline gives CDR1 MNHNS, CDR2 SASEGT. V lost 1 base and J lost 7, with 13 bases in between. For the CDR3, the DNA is TGTGCCAGCAGTGAAGAGGGCAGCCTAGGTGGCTACACCTTC. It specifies CASSEEGSLGGYTF.

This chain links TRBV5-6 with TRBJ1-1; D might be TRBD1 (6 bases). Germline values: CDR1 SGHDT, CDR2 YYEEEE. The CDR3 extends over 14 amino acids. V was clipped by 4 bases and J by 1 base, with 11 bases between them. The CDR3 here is CASSLGQQNTEAFF. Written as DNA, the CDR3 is TGTGCCAGCAGCCTCGGACAGCAGAACACTGAAGCTTTCTTT. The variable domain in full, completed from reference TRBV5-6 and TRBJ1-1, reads DAGVTQSPTHLIKTRGQQVTLRCSPKSGHDTVSWYQQALGQGPQFIFQYYEEEERQRGNFPDRFSGHQFPNYSSELNVNALLLGDSALYLCASSLGQQNTEAFFGQGTRLTVV.

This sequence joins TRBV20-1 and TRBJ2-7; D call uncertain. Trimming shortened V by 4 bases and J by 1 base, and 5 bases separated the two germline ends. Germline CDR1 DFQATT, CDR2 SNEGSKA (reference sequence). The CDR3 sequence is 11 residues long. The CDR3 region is CSAMGSYEQYF. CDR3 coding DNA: TGCAGTGCTATGGGGTCCTACGAGCAGTACTTC.

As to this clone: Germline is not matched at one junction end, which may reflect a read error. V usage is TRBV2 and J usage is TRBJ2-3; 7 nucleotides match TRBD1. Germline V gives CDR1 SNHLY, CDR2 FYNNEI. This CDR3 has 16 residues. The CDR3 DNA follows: TGTGCCAGCAATGAACGTCTGGGGACAGGCACAGATACGCAGTATTTT. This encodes CASNERLGTGTDTQYF.

The CDR3 coding sequence is TGTGCCAGCAGTACCCCGGGACAGGGCTCGAACACTGAAGCTTTCTTT. Protein: CASSTPGQGSNTEAFF. The chain is built from TRBV6-6 and TRBJ1-1; 9 bases line up with TRBD1. The CDR3 consists of 16 residues. Per the germline V gene, CDR1 is MNHNY and CDR2 is SVGAGI (reference sequence). V lost 5 bases and J lost 1; bases outside the gene matches: 8.

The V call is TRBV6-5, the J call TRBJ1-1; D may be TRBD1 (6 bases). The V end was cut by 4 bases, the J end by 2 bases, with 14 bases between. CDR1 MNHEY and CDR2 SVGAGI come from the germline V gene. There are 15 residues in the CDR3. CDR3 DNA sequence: TGTGCCAGCAGTTCCCCTTGGACAGCTAACACTGAAGCTTTCTTT. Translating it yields CASSSPWTANTEAFF.

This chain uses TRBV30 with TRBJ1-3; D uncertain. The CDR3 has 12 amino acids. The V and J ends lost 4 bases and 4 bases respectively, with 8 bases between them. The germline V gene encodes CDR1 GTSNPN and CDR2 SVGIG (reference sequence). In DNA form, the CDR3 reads TGTGCCTGGACGGGTTACGGAAACACCATATATTTT. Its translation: CAWTGYGNTIYF.

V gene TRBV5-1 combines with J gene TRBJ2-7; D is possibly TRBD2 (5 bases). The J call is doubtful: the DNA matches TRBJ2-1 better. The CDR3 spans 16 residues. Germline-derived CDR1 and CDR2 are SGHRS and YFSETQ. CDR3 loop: CASSLVSDGNYNEQFF. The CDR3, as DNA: TGCGCCAGCAGCTTGGTTTCGGACGGGAACTACAATGAGCAGTTCTTC.

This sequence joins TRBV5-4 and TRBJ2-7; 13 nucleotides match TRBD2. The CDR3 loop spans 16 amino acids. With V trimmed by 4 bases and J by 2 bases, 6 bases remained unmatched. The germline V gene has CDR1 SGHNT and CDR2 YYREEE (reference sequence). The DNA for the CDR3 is TGTGCCAGCAGCCCTCCAGGACTAGCGGGAGCCTACGAGCAGTACTTC. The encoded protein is CASSPPGLAGAYEQYF.

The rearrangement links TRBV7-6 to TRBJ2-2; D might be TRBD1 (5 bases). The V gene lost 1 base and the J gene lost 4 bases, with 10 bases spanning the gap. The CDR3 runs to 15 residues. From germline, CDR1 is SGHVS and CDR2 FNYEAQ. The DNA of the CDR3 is TGTGCCAGCAGCTTAGAAGGGGCAGCCACCGGGGAGCTGTTTTTT. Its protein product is CASSLEGAATGELFF.

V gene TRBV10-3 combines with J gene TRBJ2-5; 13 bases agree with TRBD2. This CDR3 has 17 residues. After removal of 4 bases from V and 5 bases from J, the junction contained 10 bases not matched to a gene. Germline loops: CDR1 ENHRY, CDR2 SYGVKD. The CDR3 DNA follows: TGTGCCATCAGTGGCGCACTAGCGGGAGGGCCGTATGAGACCCAGTACTTC. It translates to CAISGALAGGPYETQYF.

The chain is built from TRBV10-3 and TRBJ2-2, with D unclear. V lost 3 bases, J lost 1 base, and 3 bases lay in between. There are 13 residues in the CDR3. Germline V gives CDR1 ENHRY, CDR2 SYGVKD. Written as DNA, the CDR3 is TGTGCCATCAGTGACGGGAACACCGGGGAGCTGTTTTTT. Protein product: CAISDGNTGELFF.

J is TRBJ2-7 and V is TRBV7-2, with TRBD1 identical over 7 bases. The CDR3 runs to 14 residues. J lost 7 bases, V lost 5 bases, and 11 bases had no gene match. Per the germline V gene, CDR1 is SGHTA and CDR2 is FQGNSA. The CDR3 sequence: CASSITGDPREQYF. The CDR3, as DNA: TGTGCCAGCAGCATCACAGGGGACCCAAGAGAGCAGTACTTC. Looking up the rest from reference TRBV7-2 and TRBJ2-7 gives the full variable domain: GAGVSQSPSNKVTEKGKDVELRCDPISGHTALYWYRQSLGQGLEFLIYFQGNSAPDKSGLPSDRFSAERTGGSVSTLTIQRTQQEDSAVYLCASSITGDPREQYFGPGTRLTVT.